Listed here are 21 T cell receptor beta chains from one sample, sequenced in a study of beta chain features in type 1 diabetes. All of the isolated RNA was reverse transcribed, so expressed TCRB transcripts were sequenced. Clones were read by immunoSEQ multiplex PCR, and TCRdb kept only the in-frame ones, dropping some. This table has 120,000 to 150,000 clones, about 50% appearing once. Sequencing was done on a sample of Tregs from blood. The receptors come from a man aged 18 to 30 in good health.

The chain combines TRBV6-6 with TRBJ2-7; TRBD2 might be the D (5 bases). Trimming took 11 bases from V and 1 from J, leaving 12 bases between them. This CDR3 spans 12 amino acids. CDR1 is MNHNY and CDR2 is SVGAGI in the germline V gene (reference sequence). The CDR3 spells CAGGRESYEQYF. The CDR3 DNA follows: TGTGCCGGAGGACGGGAATCCTACGAGCAGTACTTC.

This clone appeared once. V and J are TRBV9 and TRBJ2-2; D remains unclear. Trimming cost V 2 bases and J 3 bases, with 8 bases left between them. CDR1 is SGDLS, CDR2 YYNGEE, per germline. The CDR3 spans 14 residues. The CDR3 spells CASSVALDTGELFF. The CDR3, as DNA: TGTGCCAGCAGCGTGGCCCTGGACACCGGGGAGCTGTTTTTT.

The V call is TRBV19, the J call TRBJ1-5; TRBD1 matches at 9 bases. Trimming at V came to 6 bases and at J to 4 bases, leaving 7 bases not matched to a gene. The length of the CDR3 is 15 residues. Per the germline V gene, CDR1 is LNHDA and CDR2 is SQIVND (reference sequence). In nucleotides, the CDR3 is TGTGCCAGTAGGGGACAGGGACAGCGAAATCAGCCCCAGCATTTT. It encodes CASRGQGQRNQPQHF.

This rearrangement joins TRBV28 to TRBJ2-7; 7 nucleotides align to TRBD1. The CDR3 covers 14 residues. With 2 bases clipped from V and 2 bases from J, the junction kept 3 bases outside the gene matches. The germline V gene has CDR1 MDHEN and CDR2 SYDVKM. The DNA for the CDR3 is TGTGCCAGCAGTTTAATGGGACAGACCTACGAGCAGTACTTC. It translates to CASSLMGQTYEQYF.

This chain uses TRBV6-5 with TRBJ2-7, with 9 positions matching TRBD1. Trimming at V came to 10 bases and at J to 0 bases, leaving 10 bases not matched to a gene. Germline CDR1 and CDR2: MNHEY and SVGAGI. CDR3 length: 15 residues. The CDR3 coding sequence is TGTGCCACCAAGGGGGGGACAGGGAGCTCCTACGAGCAGTACTTC. Amino acids: CATKGGTGSSYEQYF.

The chain combines TRBV19 with TRBJ1-2, with 11 bases identical to TRBD1. Germline V CDR1 and CDR2: LNHDA, SQIVND (reference sequence). J was trimmed by 6 bases and V by 6 bases; bases with no gene match: 9. The length of the CDR3 is 15 residues. CDR3 region: CASRRTGQGDNGYTF. CDR3 coding DNA: TGTGCCAGTAGGAGAACGGGACAGGGGGATAATGGCTACACCTTC.

A few counts support this clone. The chain recombines TRBV10-3 with TRBJ2-7; 10 positions agree with TRBD2. Germline assignment: CDR1 ENHRY and CDR2 SYGVKD. The V segment lost 4 bases and the J segment 1 base; nucleotides outside the gene matches: 4. The CDR3 has 15 residues. The CDR3 coding sequence is TGTGCCATCAGTGGGGTAGCGGGAGGTTCCTACGAGCAGTACTTC. Its protein product is CAISGVAGGSYEQYF.

The DNA of the CDR3 is TGTGCCAGCAGCTTAGTGGGGCCCCCAGTCGCCTCCTACGAGCAGTACTTC. As protein: CASSLVGPPVASYEQYF. This chain links TRBV11-2 with TRBJ2-7, with D possibly being TRBD1 (5 bases). The germline gives CDR1 SGHAT, CDR2 FQNNGV. V lost 1 base and J lost 0, with 16 bases in between. This CDR3 spans 17 amino acids.

The chain couples TRBV14 to TRBJ1-1; 7 bases match TRBD1. Trimming removed 2 bases from V and 4 bases from J; junction bases left unmatched: 4. The CDR3 runs 14 residues. In germline, CDR1 is SGHDN, CDR2 FVKESK. CDR3 in DNA: TGTGCCAGCAGCCAATTAAACAGGGGCACTGAAGCTTTCTTT. Protein product: CASSQLNRGTEAFF.

This clone was seen only a few times. Here the CDR3 reads CASSLRSSSYEQYF. CDR3 nucleotides: TGCGCCAGCAGCTTACGGTCGAGCTCCTACGAGCAGTACTTC. The gene calls are TRBV5-1 and TRBJ2-7, with no clear D. This CDR3 is 14 amino acids long. Germline assignment: CDR1 SGHRS and CDR2 YFSETQ. Trimming cost V 2 bases and J 0 bases, with 9 bases left between them. Using reference TRBV5-1 and TRBJ2-7 for the parts outside the CDR3, the full variable domain is KAGVTQTPRYLIKTRGQQVTLSCSPISGHRSVSWYQQTPGQGLQFLFEYFSETQRNKGNFPGRFSGRQFSNSRSEMNVSTLELGDSALYLCASSLRSSSYEQYFGPGTRLTVT.

The chain combines TRBV6-6 with TRBJ1-3; D uncertain. CDR1 and CDR2 from the germline V gene are MNHNY and SVGAGI (reference sequence). V gave up 7 bases and J gave up 4 bases, with 5 bases separating them. The length of the CDR3 is 11 residues. The CDR3 nucleotides are TGTGCCAGCATCAGGGGAAACACCATATATTTT. Its translation: CASIRGNTIYF.

This clone appeared a single time. This sequence joins TRBV6-1 and TRBJ2-7; 7 bases are a match to TRBD1. Trimming at V came to 5 bases and at J to 3 bases, leaving 10 bases not matched to a gene. CDR1 and CDR2 from the germline V gene are MNHNS and SASEGT. This CDR3 comprises 15 residues. In DNA form, the CDR3 reads TGTGCCAGCAGTTCCTACGGACAGGCTTACTACGAGCAGTACTTC. This encodes CASSSYGQAYYEQYF.

J is TRBJ2-7 and V is TRBV7-2; TRBD2 matches at 8 bases. Germline V gene sequence: CDR1 SGHTA, CDR2 FQGNSA. Trimming cost V 1 base and J 7 bases; bases outside gene matches: 9. The CDR3 extends over 15 amino acids. The CDR3 nucleotides read TGTGCCAGCAGCTTAGTGAGCGGGGGCCCTGGAGAGCAGTACTTC. Protein sequence: CASSLVSGGPGEQYF.

The V gene is TRBV7-2, the J gene TRBJ2-1; 9 bases are shared with TRBD2. Germline V gene lookup returns CDR1 SGHTA and CDR2 FQGNSA. There are 18 residues in the CDR3. Germline trimming cut 2 bases from V and 7 bases from J; bases unmatched to any gene: 15. This chain's CDR3 is CASSLWHIGTSRSNEQFF. In nucleotides, the CDR3 is TGTGCCAGCAGCTTATGGCACATAGGGACTAGCAGGTCTAATGAGCAGTTCTTC.

The J gene is TRBJ2-2, the V gene TRBV7-2; D unclear. There are 14 residues in the CDR3. The germline V gene encodes CDR1 SGHTA and CDR2 FQGNSA. Trimming took 5 bases from V and 1 from J, leaving 8 bases between them. CDR3 loop: CASSPRLNTGELFF. In DNA form, the CDR3 reads TGTGCCAGCAGCCCACGACTGAACACCGGGGAGCTGTTTTTT.

The chain uses TRBV5-1 and TRBJ1-3; unclear D gene. V was pared by 9 bases and J by 0 bases, with 16 bases between. CDR3 length: 15 residues. CDR1 and CDR2 (germline): SGHRS, YFSETQ. CDR3 DNA sequence: TGCGCCATCCCGGGGTGGGCAAACTCTGGAAACACCATATATTTT. It encodes CAIPGWANSGNTIYF.

The chain joins TRBV6-5 to TRBJ1-1; D uncertain. The CDR3 totals 12 residues. Trimming removed 4 bases from V and 3 bases from J, with 6 bases in between. Germline loops: CDR1 MNHEY, CDR2 SVGAGI. CDR3 amino acids: CASSSQYTEAFF. The CDR3 DNA is TGTGCCAGCAGTTCACAGTACACTGAAGCTTTCTTT.

The chain is built from TRBV7-2 and TRBJ2-1; possibly TRBD2 for D (7 bases). CDR1 SGHTA and CDR2 FQGNSA come from the germline V gene. With 7 bases removed from V and 4 bases from J, the gap between germline ends came to 20 bases. This CDR3 comprises 16 residues. CDR3 loop: CASTYDGGRLYNEQFF. The CDR3 region has the DNA TGTGCCAGCACCTATGACGGGGGGCGTCTATACAATGAGCAGTTCTTC.

The chain recombines TRBV4-3 with TRBJ1-2, with a possible D match to TRBD1 (6 bases). This CDR3 spans 14 amino acids. Trimming left V 0 bases short and J 8 bases short, with 13 bases between. The germline CDR1 and CDR2 sequences are LGHNA and YSLEER. CDR3 loop: CASSQDRGSLGYTF. Here the CDR3 DNA reads TGCGCCAGCAGCCAAGACAGGGGAAGTCTCGGCTACACCTTC.

The genes are TRBV30 and TRBJ2-7; 9 bases fit TRBD2. V shed 4 bases and J 7 bases; nucleotides not matched to a gene: 11. The CDR3 contains 14 residues. Germline V gene sequence: CDR1 GTSNPN, CDR2 SVGIG (reference sequence). In DNA, the CDR3 is TGTGCCTGGATCGGGGCGGGAGGGCCGGATGAGCAGTACTTC. This codes for CAWIGAGGPDEQYF.

The V and J genes are TRBV9 and TRBJ2-3; TRBD2 matches at 11 bases. Germline-derived CDR1 and CDR2 are SGDLS and YYNGEE. The V and J ends lost 3 bases and 6 bases, in that order; junction bases with no gene match: 9. This CDR3 is 16 amino acids long. The CDR3 loop is CASSADLAGGWDTQYF. The CDR3 region has the DNA TGTGCCAGCAGCGCAGACCTAGCGGGGGGTTGGGATACGCAGTATTTT. The variable domain in full, completed from reference TRBV9 and TRBJ2-3, reads DSGVTQTPKHLITATGQRVTLRCSPRSGDLSVYWYQQSLDQGLQFLIQYYNGEERAKGNILERFSAQQFPDLHSELNLSSLELGDSALYFCASSADLAGGWDTQYFGPGTRLTVL.